This T cell receptor beta chain was obtained from a study of OX40 agonist ivuxolimab in advanced cancers. At the level of the study: Patients received ivuxolimab, an agonistic anti-OX40 (CD134) antibody. The group had a mean age of approximately 60 years, ranged from 23 to 79, and was just under 85% male.

Repertoires were generated with immunoSEQ multiplex PCR, while TCRdb's copy carries only in-frame clones and drops some. The table lists some 76,000 clones, about 87% of them singletons, with under 8.5% in the top ten. Study results and limitations: Circulating CD4+ and CD8+ T cells showed clonal expansion by week 6 at 0.1 to 3.0 mg/kg.

Worth noting for this clone: Its antigen is unidentified.

The CDR3 has 18 residues. The germline CDR1 and CDR2 sequences are LGHNT and FRNRAP. J was trimmed by 4 bases and V by 3 bases; bases with no gene match: 10. This receptor was obtained from an adult with an advanced solid tumor such as melanoma, head and neck, liver or kidney cancer. Source: CD4+ or CD8+ T cells sorted from blood, taken in a trial of the OX40 agonist ivuxolimab. V and J are TRBV12-5 and TRBJ2-3, with TRBD2 matching 13 bases. CDR3 DNA: TGTGCTAGTGGTTTTGAACTAGCGGGGGGGCCAAGGGCAGATACGCAGTATTTT. It codes for CASGFELAGGPRADTQYF.